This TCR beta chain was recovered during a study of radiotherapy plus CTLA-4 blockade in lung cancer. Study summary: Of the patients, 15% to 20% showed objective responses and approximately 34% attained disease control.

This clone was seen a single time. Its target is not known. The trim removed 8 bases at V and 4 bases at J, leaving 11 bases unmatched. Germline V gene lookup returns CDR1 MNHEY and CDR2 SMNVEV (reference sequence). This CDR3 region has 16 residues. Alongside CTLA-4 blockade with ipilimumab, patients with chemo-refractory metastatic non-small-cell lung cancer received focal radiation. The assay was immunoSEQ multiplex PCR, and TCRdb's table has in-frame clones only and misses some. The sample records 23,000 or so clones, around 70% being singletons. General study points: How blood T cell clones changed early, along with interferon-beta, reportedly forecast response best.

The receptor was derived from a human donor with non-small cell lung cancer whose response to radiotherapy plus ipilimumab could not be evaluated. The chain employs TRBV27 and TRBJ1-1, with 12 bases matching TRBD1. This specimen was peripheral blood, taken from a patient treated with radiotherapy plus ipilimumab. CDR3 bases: TGTGCCAGCCTCCGGGACAGGGGGCTTCGGAGCACTGAAGCTTTCTTT. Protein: CASLRDRGLRSTEAFF.